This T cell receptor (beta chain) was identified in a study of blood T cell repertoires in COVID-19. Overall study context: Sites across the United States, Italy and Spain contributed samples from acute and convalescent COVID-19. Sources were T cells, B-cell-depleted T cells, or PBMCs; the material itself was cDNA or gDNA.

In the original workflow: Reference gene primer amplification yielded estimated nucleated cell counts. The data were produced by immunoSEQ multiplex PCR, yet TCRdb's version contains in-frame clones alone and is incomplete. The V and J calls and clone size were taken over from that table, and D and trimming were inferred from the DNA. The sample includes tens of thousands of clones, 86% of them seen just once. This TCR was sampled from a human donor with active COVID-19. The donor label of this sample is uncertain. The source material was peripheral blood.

CDR3 DNA sequence: TGTGCCAGCAGCCCAGGGGGCGCGAGCACCGGGGAGCTGTTTTTT. This encodes CASSPGGASTGELFF. The chain carries TRBV11-2 and TRBJ2-2; 8 bases are a match to TRBD1. From germline, CDR1 is SGHAT and CDR2 FQNNGV. CDR3 length: 15 amino acids. The J segment lost 4 bases and the V segment lost 5 bases, leaving 6 bases of the junction unmatched.